The clone carrying this TCR beta chain was counted once. The entry originates in a study of cytotoxic CD8 clonotypes in ibrutinib-treated CLL. V shed 1 base and J 7 bases; nucleotides not matched to a gene: 1. CDR1 and CDR2 (germline): SGHNT, YENEEA. The CDR3 totals 14 residues. Here immunoSEQ multiplex PCR was the method, and the copy in TCRdb shows in-frame clones only, minus some. The sample lists over 200,000 clones; about four fifths were seen once. This material consisted of PBMCs, taken after 12 months of ibrutinib treatment. This clonotype was obtained from a human donor with chronic lymphocytic leukemia. This chain links TRBV11-3 with TRBJ2-5; 12 bases line up with TRBD2. CDR3 amino acids: CASSLGLAGATQYF. CDR3 in DNA: TGTGCCAGCAGCTTAGGACTAGCGGGAGCGACCCAGTACTTC.